A single T cell receptor beta chain is shown here with its context. TCRdb's copy holds only in-frame clones and misses some; the assay was immunoSEQ multiplex PCR. The sample consists of roughly 380,000 clones, approximately 81% of them appearing once. Deletions cut 5 bases from V and 0 bases from J, with 11 bases between. Germline assignment: CDR1 SEHNR and CDR2 FQNEAQ (reference sequence). The CDR3 runs 15 residues. Described treatment: roughly 19 received Ad26.COV2.S at low or high dose, single or two shots; 5 received placebo; per-sample allocation not given. Sampling was done on day 63 after the first vaccine or placebo injection. Vaccination used an Ad26 vector expressing Wuhan-strain SARS-CoV-2 spike. The data belong to a study of Ad26.COV2.S vaccination and SARS-CoV-2 variants.

The chain employs TRBV7-9 and TRBJ2-1; no definite D call. The starting material was peripheral blood, obtained in a trial of Ad26.COV2.S vaccine versus placebo. The receptor's source is a person aged 18 to 59 who received the Ad26.COV2.S COVID-19 vaccine or a placebo. CDR3: CASSPAGSSYNEQFF. The CDR3 bases are TGTGCCAGCAGCCCCGCAGGCAGCTCCTACAATGAGCAGTTCTTC.